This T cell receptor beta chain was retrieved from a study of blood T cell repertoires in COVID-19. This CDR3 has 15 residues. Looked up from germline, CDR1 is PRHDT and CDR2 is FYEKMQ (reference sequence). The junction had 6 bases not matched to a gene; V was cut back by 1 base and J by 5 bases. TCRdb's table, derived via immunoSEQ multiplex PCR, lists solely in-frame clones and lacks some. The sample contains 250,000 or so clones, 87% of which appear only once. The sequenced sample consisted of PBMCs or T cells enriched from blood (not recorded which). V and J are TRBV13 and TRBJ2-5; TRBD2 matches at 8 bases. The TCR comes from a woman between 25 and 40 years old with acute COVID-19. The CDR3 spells CASSLARGGHETQYF. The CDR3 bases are TGTGCCAGCAGCTTAGCACGGGGGGGCCATGAGACCCAGTACTTC.